Below, 12 T cell receptor beta chains from the same sample are listed, as sequenced in a study of early T cells in non-severe SARS-CoV-2 infection. TCRdb re-analysed the 5' RACE reads in MiXCR, keeping a single row per CDR3 protein. Seen here are 98,000 or so distinct CDR3 sequences, approximately 10% observed once, and the top ten hold approximately 5.4%. The sequencing sample was made of whole blood. Receptor source: an adult who was a healthcare worker with PCR-confirmed SARS-CoV-2 infection or an uninfected control (not recorded which).

This clonotype has a handful of counts. This rearrangement joins TRBV5-1 to TRBJ1-6; D gene ambiguous. This CDR3 has 13 amino acids. The V end lost 1 base, the J end lost 10 bases, and 9 bases lay between the germline ends. Germline V gene sequence: CDR1 SGHRS, CDR2 YFSETQ. DNA for the CDR3: TGCGCCAGCAGCTTGTCAAGGATGTCACCCCTCCACTTT. As protein: CASSLSRMSPLHF.

The chain links TRBV6-4 to TRBJ1-5; D unclear. V shed 3 bases and J shed 0 bases, with 6 bases lying between them. The CDR3 runs 14 residues. Germline CDR1 is MRHNA and CDR2 is SNTAGT. The CDR3 reads CASSEDSSNQPQHF. The CDR3 DNA reads TGTGCCAGCAGTGAGGACTCTAGCAATCAGCCCCAGCATTTT.

This clonotype showed up just a few times. This chain links TRBV29-1 with TRBJ1-1; D is ambiguous. This CDR3 has 15 residues. Looked up from germline, CDR1 is SQVTM and CDR2 is ANQGSEA. Trimming stripped 0 bases from V and 1 base from J, with 12 bases between. For the CDR3, the DNA is TGCAGCGTTGAAGATCCCTGGAGGCGGAACACTGAAGCTTTCTTT. Amino acids: CSVEDPWRRNTEAFF.

The J gene is TRBJ2-7, the V gene TRBV14, with 8 bases fitting TRBD1. CDR3 size: 14 residues. Germline lookup yields CDR1 SGHDN and CDR2 FVKESK. V lost 5 bases and J lost 6; bases outside the gene matches: 9. The CDR3 region is CASSGQGHVGEQYF. The CDR3, as DNA: TGTGCCAGCAGCGGACAGGGACATGTCGGCGAGCAGTACTTC.

The chain joins TRBV7-9 to TRBJ2-3; weak D call: TRBD2 (6 bases). The CDR3 covers 14 residues. V was shortened by 5 bases and J by 5 bases, with 14 bases between the two germline ends. Per the germline V gene, CDR1 is SEHNR and CDR2 is FQNEAQ (reference sequence). As DNA, the CDR3 is TGTGCCAGCAGCCCGGACTGGGGGGTAGATACGCAGTATTTT. It specifies CASSPDWGVDTQYF.

The chain uses TRBV20-1 and TRBJ1-1, with D possibly being TRBD1 (6 bases). The CDR3 has 15 amino acids. Germline CDR1 is DFQATT and CDR2 is SNEGSKA (reference sequence). Trimming took 3 bases from V and 2 from J, leaving 16 bases between them. The CDR3 here is CSARGFRGGNTEAFF. CDR3 DNA sequence: TGCAGTGCTAGGGGATTCAGGGGCGGTAACACTGAAGCTTTCTTT.

This clonotype was seen at least ten times. This sequence joins TRBV7-6 and TRBJ2-1; 14 positions agree with TRBD2. With 1 base clipped from V and 5 bases from J, the junction kept 13 bases outside the gene matches. Germline V gives CDR1 SGHVS, CDR2 FNYEAQ. This CDR3 comprises 20 residues. CDR3 nucleotide sequence: TGTGCCAGCAGCTTAGATTCGGGGACTAGCGGGAGAAGGAGCGACAATGAGCAGTTCTTC. Translated, it gives CASSLDSGTSGRRSDNEQFF.

The sample holds many counts of this clonotype. This chain links TRBV19 with TRBJ1-4; maybe TRBD1 (5 bases). With 11 bases removed from V and 5 bases from J, the gap between germline ends came to 18 bases. CDR1 is LNHDA and CDR2 is SQIVND in the germline V gene (reference sequence). There are 14 residues in the CDR3. Here the CDR3 DNA reads TGTGCCGCCCGAGGGGACCGGTGGAATGAAAAACTGTTTTTT. This encodes CAARGDRWNEKLFF.

This clonotype was picked up a small number of times. The junction does not match germline at one end; this may be a read error. V usage is TRBV12-3 or TRBV12-4 and J usage is TRBJ1-5; D is ambiguous. The CDR3 covers 17 residues. In nucleotides, the CDR3 is TGTGCCAGCAGTTTAACGCTGACGGGTATAAGCAGTCAGCCCCAGCATTTT. Its protein is CASSLTLTGISSQPQHF.

The rearrangement links TRBV11-1 to TRBJ2-1; D might be TRBD1 or TRBD2, each matching 5 bases. This CDR3 has 14 amino acids. The germline V and J ends were trimmed by 3 bases and 10 bases, with 16 bases remaining between them. The V gene's germline CDR1 is SGHAT and CDR2 FQDESV (reference sequence). The CDR3 here is CASSLGTDWEEQFF. Written as DNA, the CDR3 is TGTGCCAGCAGCTTGGGGACCGACTGGGAAGAGCAGTTCTTC.

This clonotype came up many times. This chain uses TRBV2 with TRBJ1-1; D perhaps matches TRBD1 (6 bases). Trimming took 6 bases from V and 1 from J, leaving 9 bases between them. The CDR3 totals 13 residues. From germline, CDR1 is SNHLY and CDR2 FYNNEI. The CDR3 sequence: CASRTDRNTEAFF. CDR3 nucleotide sequence: TGTGCCAGCAGGACGGACAGGAACACTGAAGCTTTCTTT. The full variable domain, with the rest looked up from reference TRBV2 and TRBJ1-1, is EPEVTQTPSHQVTQMGQEVILRCVPISNHLYFYWYRQILGQKVEFLVSFYNNEISEKSEIFDDQFSVERPDGSNFTLKIRSTKLEDSAMYFCASRTDRNTEAFFGQGTRLTVV.

This clonotype was recorded many times. V and J are TRBV18 and TRBJ1-1, with D unresolved. The CDR3 covers 12 residues. V lost 3 bases to trimming and J lost 5 bases, with 7 bases between them. The V gene's germline CDR1 is KGHSH and CDR2 LQKENI. CDR3 nucleotide sequence: TGTGCCAGCTCACCTTATGTTACTGAAGCTTTCTTT. Translated, it gives CASSPYVTEAFF.